This T cell receptor (beta chain) was captured by sequencing in a study of blood T cell repertoires in COVID-19. The CDR3 has 14 amino acids. Germline-derived CDR1 and CDR2 are MNHEY and SVGAGI. V lost 6 bases to trimming and J lost 7 bases, with 19 bases between them. Sequencing used immunoSEQ multiplex PCR; TCRdb keeps in-frame clones, though not all of them. Here the sample spans roughly 220,000 clones, 65% to 90% being singletons. The source of this sequence is a man older than 75 with acute or convalescent COVID-19. The rearrangement joins TRBV6-5 to TRBJ2-7, with TRBD2 as a possible D gene (6 bases). Sequencing was performed on peripheral blood. The CDR3 loop reads CASRANGGAGEQYF. CDR3 sequence (DNA): TGTGCCAGCAGGGCGAACGGTGGGGCGGGAGAGCAGTACTTC.